These 27 T cell receptor beta chains were sequenced from one sample in a study of T cells in Graves' hyperthyroidism and ophthalmopathy. Researchers amplified the TCR beta CDR3 regions from RNA transcripts. In the first-round RT-PCR of the TCR CDR3, the HTBI primer set was used. TCRdb passed the multiplex PCR reads through MiXCR, listing each CDR3 protein once. The table has hundreds of thousands of distinct CDR3 sequences, about a fifth seen once. The specimen sequenced was blood. These receptors came from a woman between 18 and 30 years old with Graves' hyperthyroidism.

There are many counts of this clonotype. This chain links TRBV30 with TRBJ1-2; D unclear. Looked up from germline, CDR1 is GTSNPN and CDR2 is SVGIG (reference sequence). The CDR3 spans 12 residues. The V gene lost 0 bases and the J gene lost 4 bases, with 6 bases spanning the gap. The CDR3 sequence is CAWSVLVYGYTF. The CDR3 DNA sequence: TGTGCCTGGAGTGTACTGGTCTATGGCTACACCTTC.

This clonotype was seen repeatedly, ten times or more. This chain links TRBV6-5 with TRBJ1-2; D unclear. The V gene lost 0 bases and the J gene lost 6 bases, with 11 bases spanning the gap. The V gene's germline CDR1 is MNHEY and CDR2 SVGAGI. CDR3 length: 14 amino acids. The CDR3, as DNA: TGTGCCAGCAGTTACTCGAGAGCGAACGATGGCTACACCTTC. It is translated as CASSYSRANDGYTF.

At least ten counts were recorded for this clonotype. The chain links TRBV9 to TRBJ1-3; a possible D gene is TRBD1 (5 bases). Per the germline V gene, CDR1 is SGDLS and CDR2 is YYNGEE. The ends were cut back, 3 bases at V and 4 bases at J, with 17 bases in the middle. The CDR3 runs to 16 residues. The CDR3 is CASSAFSQGNGNTIYF. For the CDR3, the DNA is TGTGCCAGCAGCGCGTTTTCTCAGGGAAACGGAAACACCATATATTTT.

This clonotype occurred a few times. One end of the junction does not line up with germline, which may come from a read error. V and J are TRBV2 and TRBJ1-1; 8 bases agree with TRBD1. This CDR3 is built from 14 residues. The germline V gene has CDR1 SNHLY and CDR2 FYNNEI. CDR3 residues: CASRGTGGFTGAFF. CDR3 nucleotide sequence: TGTGCCAGCAGGGGGACAGGTGGGTTCACTGGAGCTTTCTTT.

The table lists this clonotype with many counts. V gene TRBV27 combines with J gene TRBJ2-7, with 10 nucleotides matching TRBD2. Germline CDR1 MNHEY, CDR2 SMNVEV (reference sequence). The ends lost 6 bases at V and 4 bases at J; junction bases unmatched: 9. This CDR3 is built from 15 residues. CDR3 bases: TGTGCCAGCAGCCCCAGGGGACTAGCGCCATACGAGCAGTACTTC. Translating gives CASSPRGLAPYEQYF.

Ten or more counts support this clonotype. The chain combines TRBV6-5 with TRBJ2-2; 8 positions match TRBD2. The J segment lost 0 bases and the V segment lost 5 bases, leaving 5 bases of the junction unmatched. The CDR3 loop spans 16 amino acids. Per germline, CDR1 MNHEY and CDR2 SVGAGI. For the CDR3, the DNA is TGTGCCAGCAGTAGACAAGCGGGGGCGAACACCGGGGAGCTGTTTTTT. It encodes CASSRQAGANTGELFF.

This clonotype came up a few times. The chain employs TRBV11-2 and TRBJ2-7, with TRBD1 matching 9 bases. The CDR3 extends over 17 amino acids. Germline assignment: CDR1 SGHAT and CDR2 FQNNGV. The V gene end was trimmed by 5 bases and the J gene end by 5 bases; junction bases not matched to a gene: 16. CDR3 in amino acids: CASSTQSRDRVFNEQYF. In nucleotides, the CDR3 is TGTGCCAGCAGCACACAAAGCCGGGACAGGGTCTTCAACGAGCAGTACTTC. Full variable domain (remainder filled in from reference TRBV11-2 and TRBJ2-7): EAGVAQSPRYKIIEKRQSVAFWCNPISGHATLYWYQQILGQGPKLLIQFQNNGVVDDSQLPKDRFSAERLKGVDSTLKIQPAKLEDSAVYLCASSTQSRDRVFNEQYFGPGTRLTVT.

This chain links TRBV6-2 or TRBV6-3 with TRBJ1-2; D is possibly TRBD1 (5 bases). Looked up from germline, CDR1 is MNHEY and CDR2 is SVGEGT. Trimming took 0 bases from V and 2 from J, leaving 10 bases between them. The CDR3 has 15 amino acids. CDR3 sequence: CASSYSTTANYGYTF. The CDR3 coding sequence is TGTGCCAGCAGTTACTCAACGACAGCAAACTATGGCTACACCTTC.

This clonotype was seen many times. The rearrangement uses TRBV27 and TRBJ2-7; D is unclear. The CDR3 is 13 residues long. The germline gives CDR1 MNHEY, CDR2 SMNVEV (reference sequence). V dropped 4 bases and J dropped 9 bases, with 16 bases sitting between them. The CDR3 nucleotides read TGTGCCAGCAGTTCTTCAACCGGTCGGATGCAGTACTTC. It encodes CASSSSTGRMQYF.

This clonotype was counted once. This rearrangement joins TRBV7-2 to TRBJ1-1; D might be TRBD1 (5 bases). Trimming took 4 bases from V and 3 from J, leaving 12 bases between them. Looked up from germline, CDR1 is SGHTA and CDR2 is FQGNSA. The CDR3 consists of 14 residues. The CDR3 DNA reads TGTGCCAGCAGCTACCCCGACAGCTACACTGAAGCTTTCTTT. Translation gives CASSYPDSYTEAFF.

This chain joins TRBV6-5 and TRBJ2-7, with TRBD1 matching 9 bases. V lost 1 base and J lost 5; bases outside the gene matches: 6. The CDR3 is 15 amino acids. From germline, CDR1 is MNHEY and CDR2 SVGAGI. CDR3 DNA sequence: TGTGCCAGCAGTTACTTCGGACAGGGGTATGACGAGCAGTACTTC. This encodes CASSYFGQGYDEQYF.

Concerning this clonotype itself: A read error may account for a junction end that differs from germline. The rearrangement joins TRBV7-9 to TRBJ1-1, with D perhaps matching TRBD1 (6 bases). The germline gives CDR1 SEHNR, CDR2 FQNEAQ (reference sequence). The CDR3 spans 13 residues. CDR3 sequence reads: CASSPQGRTKACF. CDR3 DNA sequence: TGTGCCAGCAGCCCGCAGGGGCGAACTAAAGCTTGCTTT.

V usage is TRBV28 and J usage is TRBJ2-7; 13 bases agree with TRBD2. Germline-derived CDR1 and CDR2 are MDHEN and SYDVKM. V gave up 7 bases and J gave up 7 bases; unmatched junction bases: 10. This CDR3 spans 15 amino acids. The CDR3 DNA sequence: TGTGCCAGCAACCTACTAGCGGGAGGGTCTGGGGAGCAGTACTTC. Amino acid sequence: CASNLLAGGSGEQYF.

The V gene is TRBV2, the J gene TRBJ2-4, with 8 bases matching TRBD2. Germline V gene data show CDR1 as SNHLY and CDR2 as FYNNEI. The V gene end was trimmed by 10 bases and the J gene end by 8 bases; junction bases not matched to a gene: 10. The CDR3 runs to 13 residues. The CDR3 protein is CATGAGVEDIQYF. The CDR3 DNA reads as TGTGCCACCGGAGCGGGGGTTGAGGACATTCAGTACTTC.

This clonotype was recorded only once. This could be a read error, since a much larger clone is one nucleotide away. The CDR3 end shows no conserved phenylalanine or tryptophan, and so a read error is likely. The chain joins TRBV5-1 to TRBJ2-7, with D perhaps TRBD1 or TRBD2 (6 bases each). The CDR3 is made up of 16 amino acids. Germline loops: CDR1 SGHRS, CDR2 YFSETQ. With 4 bases removed from V and 0 bases from J, the gap between germline ends came to 17 bases. The CDR3 DNA reads TGCGCCAGCAGCGTGGGACATGGGGGGCTCTCCTACGAGCAGTACTGC. It codes for CASSVGHGGLSYEQYC.

The chain uses TRBV6-1 and TRBJ1-1, with D perhaps matching TRBD1 (5 bases). The germline V gene encodes CDR1 MNHNS and CDR2 SASEGT. The CDR3 extends over 13 amino acids. The ends were cut back, 5 bases at V and 7 bases at J, with 14 bases in the middle. The CDR3 sequence is CASSPAGDFEAFF. The CDR3, as DNA: TGTGCCAGCAGTCCCGCGGGGGATTTTGAAGCTTTCTTT.

The sample holds many counts of this clonotype. The V gene is TRBV12-3 or TRBV12-4, the J gene TRBJ2-7; 8 bases are shared with TRBD2. The CDR3 loop spans 14 amino acids. Trimming took 4 bases from V and 3 from J; bases not matched to a gene: 5. In nucleotides, the CDR3 is TGTGCCAGCAGTTGGGGACTAGGGGGCTACGAGCAGTACTTC. It is translated as CASSWGLGGYEQYF.

The gene calls are TRBV6-1 and TRBJ2-6; 11 bases are a match to TRBD1. Trimming removed 8 bases from V and 2 bases from J; junction bases left unmatched: 2. CDR3 length equals 15 residues. The V gene's germline CDR1 is MNHNS and CDR2 SASEGT. The CDR3 spells CASAGQGAGANVLTF. CDR3 coding DNA: TGTGCCAGCGCGGGACAGGGGGCTGGGGCCAACGTCCTGACTTTC.

This clonotype was seen repeatedly, ten times or more. The chain recombines TRBV20-1 with TRBJ2-7, with TRBD1 identical over 7 bases. The V segment lost 5 bases and the J segment 5 bases; nucleotides outside the gene matches: 9. The CDR3 has 13 residues. Germline lookup yields CDR1 DFQATT and CDR2 SNEGSKA (reference sequence). The CDR3 nucleotides read TGCAGTGCTGGAACAGGGGACGTCAACGAGCAGTACTTC. Residues: CSAGTGDVNEQYF.

Ten or more counts support this clonotype. Relative to the germline gene, one junction end is altered; a read error may explain this. This sequence joins TRBV12-3 or TRBV12-4 and TRBJ1-1; D call uncertain. This CDR3 spans 13 amino acids. The CDR3 here is CASRREINTVAFF. CDR3 in DNA: TGTGCCAGCAGGAGGGAAATTAACACTGTAGCTTTCTTT.

This clonotype was found many times. The V and J genes are TRBV29-1 and TRBJ1-5; D remains ambiguous. This CDR3 is 15 amino acids long. V was pared by 6 bases and J by 2 bases, with 17 bases between. From germline, CDR1 is SQVTM and CDR2 ANQGSEA. Here the CDR3 reads CSVAGSGSGNQPQHF. CDR3 DNA sequence: TGCAGCGTAGCAGGTTCGGGATCTGGCAATCAGCCCCAGCATTTT. Full variable domain (remainder filled in from reference TRBV29-1 and TRBJ1-5): SAVISQKPSRDICQRGTSLTIQCQVDSQVTMMFWYRQQPGQSLTLIATANQGSEATYESGFVIDKFPISRPNLTFSTLTVSNMSPEDSSIYLCSVAGSGSGNQPQHFGDGTRLSIL.

This clonotype was counted at least ten times. The chain links TRBV6-5 to TRBJ1-2; a possible D gene is TRBD1 (5 bases). The CDR3 is made up of 15 amino acids. Germline lookup yields CDR1 MNHEY and CDR2 SVGAGI. V lost 2 bases to trimming and J lost 4 bases, with 14 bases between them. CDR3 coding DNA: TGTGCCAGCAGTTACCCACGTCGGGGCGGCTATGGCTACACCTTC. Translating gives CASSYPRRGGYGYTF.

This clonotype was counted at least ten times. This chain connects TRBV2 to TRBJ1-2, with D hard to call. In germline, CDR1 is SNHLY, CDR2 FYNNEI. CDR3 length equals 14 residues. The V end lost 7 bases, the J end lost 2 bases, and 14 bases lay between the germline ends. DNA for the CDR3: TGTGCCAGCATAAAACGGGTCCCCAACTATGGCTACACCTTC. Residues: CASIKRVPNYGYTF.

This clonotype was observed at least ten times. Here the CDR3 reads CASSPSTERGTEAFF. The CDR3 nucleotides read TGTGCCAGCAGTCCCTCGACAGAACGGGGCACTGAAGCTTTCTTT. The chain carries TRBV28 and TRBJ1-1, with D maybe TRBD1 (5 bases). Trimming took 5 bases from V and 4 from J, leaving 17 bases between them. The CDR3 spans 15 residues. Germline CDR1 MDHEN, CDR2 SYDVKM.

This clonotype was counted at least ten times. V usage is TRBV10-2 and J usage is TRBJ1-1; 7 nucleotides match TRBD1. V shed 8 bases and J 5 bases; nucleotides not matched to a gene: 8. CDR3 size: 13 residues. Germline values: CDR1 WSHSY, CDR2 SAAADI. The CDR3 DNA is TGCGCCAGCCAATACAGGGGAGGGACTGAAGCTTTCTTT. It yields the protein CASQYRGGTEAFF.

This clonotype appeared many times. The chain links TRBV19 to TRBJ2-7; 9 nucleotides agree with TRBD1. The CDR3 totals 16 residues. J lost 2 bases, V lost 3 bases, and 8 bases had no gene match. Germline V gives CDR1 LNHDA, CDR2 SQIVND (reference sequence). CDR3 amino acids: CASSITAGTGPYEQYF. In DNA form, the CDR3 reads TGTGCCAGTAGTATCACCGCCGGGACAGGGCCCTACGAGCAGTACTTC.

This clonotype appeared a few times. A read error is possible here, since a much larger clone lies one base away. This chain joins TRBV2 and TRBJ1-1, with TRBD1 identical over 8 bases. Germline V gene lookup returns CDR1 SNHLY and CDR2 FYNNEI. The CDR3 is made up of 14 amino acids. The CDR3 here is CASTRDRGDTEACF. CDR3 DNA sequence: TGTGCCAGCACGAGAGACAGGGGTGACACTGAAGCTTGCTTT.